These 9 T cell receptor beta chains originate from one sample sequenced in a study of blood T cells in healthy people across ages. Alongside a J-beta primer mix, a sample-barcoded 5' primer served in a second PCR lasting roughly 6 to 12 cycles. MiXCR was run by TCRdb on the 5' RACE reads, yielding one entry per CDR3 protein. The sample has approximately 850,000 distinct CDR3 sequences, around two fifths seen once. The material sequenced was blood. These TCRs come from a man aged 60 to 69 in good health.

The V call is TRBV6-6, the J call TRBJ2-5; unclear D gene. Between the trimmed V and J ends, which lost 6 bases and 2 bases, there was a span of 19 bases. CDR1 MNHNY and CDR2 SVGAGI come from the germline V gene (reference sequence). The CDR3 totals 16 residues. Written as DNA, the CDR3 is TGTGCCAGCAGAAACCTGGGCCCCCTCGGGCAAGAGACCCAGTACTTC. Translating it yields CASRNLGPLGQETQYF.

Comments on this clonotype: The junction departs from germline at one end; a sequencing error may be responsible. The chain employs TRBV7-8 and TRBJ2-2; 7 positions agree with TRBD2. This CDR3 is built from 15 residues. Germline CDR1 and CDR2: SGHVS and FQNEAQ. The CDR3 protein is CASSLVGGNTGEPFF. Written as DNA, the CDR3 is TGTGCCAGCAGCTTAGTGGGGGGGAACACCGGGGAGCCGTTTTTT.

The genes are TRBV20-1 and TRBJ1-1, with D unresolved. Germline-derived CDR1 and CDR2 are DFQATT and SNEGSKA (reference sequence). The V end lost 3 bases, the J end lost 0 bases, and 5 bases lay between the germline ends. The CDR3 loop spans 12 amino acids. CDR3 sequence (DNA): TGCAGTGCTAGCGTGCTGAACACTGAAGCTTTCTTT. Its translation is CSASVLNTEAFF.

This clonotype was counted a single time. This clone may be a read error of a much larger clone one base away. In nucleotides, the CDR3 is TGCAGTGCTAGAGTTGATCGGACTGAAGCTTTCTTT. It yields the protein CSARVDRTEAFF. The chain employs TRBV20-1 and TRBJ1-1; D gene ambiguous. This CDR3 comprises 12 residues. Deletions cut 1 base from V and 5 bases from J, with 8 bases between. Germline-derived CDR1 and CDR2 are DFQATT and SNEGSKA (reference sequence).

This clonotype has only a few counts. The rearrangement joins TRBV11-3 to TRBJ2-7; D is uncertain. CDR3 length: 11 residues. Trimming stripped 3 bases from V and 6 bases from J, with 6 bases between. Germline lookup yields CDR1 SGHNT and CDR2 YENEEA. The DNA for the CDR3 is TGTGCCAGCAGCTTTAGGACCGAGCAGTACTTC. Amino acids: CASSFRTEQYF.

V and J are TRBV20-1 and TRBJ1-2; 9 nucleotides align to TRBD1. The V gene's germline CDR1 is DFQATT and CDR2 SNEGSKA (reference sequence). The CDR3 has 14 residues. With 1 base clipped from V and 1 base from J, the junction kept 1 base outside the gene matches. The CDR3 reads CSARGQGDNYGYTF. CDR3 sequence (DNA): TGCAGTGCTAGAGGACAGGGGGATAACTATGGCTACACCTTC.

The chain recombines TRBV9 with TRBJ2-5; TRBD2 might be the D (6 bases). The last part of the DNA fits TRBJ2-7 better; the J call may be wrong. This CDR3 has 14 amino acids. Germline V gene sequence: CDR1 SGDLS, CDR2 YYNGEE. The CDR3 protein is CASSVGPSVYEQYF. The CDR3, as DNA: TGTGCCAGCAGCGTAGGCCCTAGCGTATACGAGCAGTACTTC.

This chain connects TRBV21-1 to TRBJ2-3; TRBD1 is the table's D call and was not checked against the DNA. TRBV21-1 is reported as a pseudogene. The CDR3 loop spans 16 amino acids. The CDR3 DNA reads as TGTGCCAGCAGTCTCGGGGACAGATCTAGCACAGATACGCAGTATTTT. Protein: CASSLGDRSSTDTQYF.

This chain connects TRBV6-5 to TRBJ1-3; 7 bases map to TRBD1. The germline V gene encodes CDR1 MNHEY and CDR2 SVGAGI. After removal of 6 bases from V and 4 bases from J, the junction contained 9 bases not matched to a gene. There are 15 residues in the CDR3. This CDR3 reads CASRRRQGGGNTIYF. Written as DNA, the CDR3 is TGTGCCAGCAGACGCCGACAGGGAGGGGGAAACACCATATATTTT.